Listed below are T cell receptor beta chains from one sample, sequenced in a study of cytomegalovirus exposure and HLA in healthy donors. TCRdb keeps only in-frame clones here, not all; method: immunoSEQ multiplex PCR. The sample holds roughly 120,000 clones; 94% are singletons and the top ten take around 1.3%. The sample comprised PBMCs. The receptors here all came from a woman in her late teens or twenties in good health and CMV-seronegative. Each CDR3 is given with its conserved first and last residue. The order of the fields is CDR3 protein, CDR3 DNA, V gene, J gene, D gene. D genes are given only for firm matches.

cdr3_aa: CASSLTINYGYTF
cdr3_nt: TGTGCCAGCAGCTTAACAATTAACTATGGCTACACCTTC
v_call: TRBV7-2
j_call: TRBJ1-2
d_call: NA

cdr3_aa: CASSQDYRESPLHF
cdr3_nt: TGCGCCAGCAGCCAAGATTACAGGGAGTCACCCCTCCACTTT
v_call: TRBV4-1
j_call: TRBJ1-6
d_call: NA

cdr3_aa: CASKAGRGNQPQHF
cdr3_nt: TGTGCCAGCAAAGCGGGAAGGGGCAATCAGCCCCAGCATTTT
v_call: TRBV6-6
j_call: TRBJ1-5
d_call: NA

cdr3_aa: CATGVFNEQFF
cdr3_nt: TGTGCCACGGGGGTATTCAATGAGCAGTTCTTC
v_call: TRBV19
j_call: TRBJ2-1
d_call: NA

cdr3_aa: CASSQGARQASYEQYF
cdr3_nt: TGCGCCAGCAGCCAGGGGGCCCGCCAGGCCTCCTACGAGCAGTACTTC
v_call: TRBV4-1
j_call: TRBJ2-7
d_call: NA

cdr3_aa: CASSWSPLNTEAFF
cdr3_nt: TGTGCCAGCAGTTGGAGCCCCTTGAACACTGAAGCTTTCTTT
v_call: TRBV27
j_call: TRBJ1-1
d_call: NA

cdr3_aa: CASKRASSYEQYF
cdr3_nt: TGTGCCAGCAAGAGGGCTAGCAGCTACGAGCAGTACTTC
v_call: TRBV6-5
j_call: TRBJ2-7
d_call: NA

cdr3_aa: CASSIARGTEQFF
cdr3_nt: TGTGCCAGTAGTATAGCACGGGGGACTGAGCAGTTCTTC
v_call: TRBV19
j_call: TRBJ2-1
d_call: NA

cdr3_aa: CASSPGLATDTQYF
cdr3_nt: TGTGCCAGCAGCCCAGGACTCGCGACAGATACGCAGTATTTT
v_call: TRBV7-2
j_call: TRBJ2-3
d_call: NA

cdr3_aa: CASSEGQGSEKLFF
cdr3_nt: TGTGCCAGCAGTGAGGGACAGGGATCTGAAAAACTGTTTTTT
v_call: TRBV2
j_call: TRBJ1-4
d_call: TRBD1

cdr3_aa: CASSLTPREGGELFF
cdr3_nt: TGTGCCAGCAGCTTAACTCCCAGGGAAGGAGGGGAGCTGTTTTTT
v_call: TRBV7-3
j_call: TRBJ2-2
d_call: NA

cdr3_aa: CASSLNSVASGSSGYEQYF
cdr3_nt: TGCGCCAGCAGCTTGAATTCGGTGGCTAGCGGGAGTTCGGGCTACGAGCAGTACTTC
v_call: TRBV5-1
j_call: TRBJ2-7
d_call: TRBD2

cdr3_aa: CASSVGSGQAADTQYF
cdr3_nt: TGTGCCAGCAGCGTAGGGAGCGGACAGGCGGCAGATACGCAGTATTTT
v_call: TRBV9
j_call: TRBJ2-3
d_call: TRBD1

cdr3_aa: CASSITRDRGYNEQFF
cdr3_nt: TGTGCCAGTAGTATTACCCGGGACAGGGGCTACAATGAGCAGTTCTTC
v_call: TRBV19
j_call: TRBJ2-1
d_call: TRBD1

cdr3_aa: CASSEASGGGWYGYTF
cdr3_nt: TGTGCCAGCAGTGAAGCGAGCGGGGGCGGTTGGTATGGCTACACCTTC
v_call: TRBV6-1
j_call: TRBJ1-2
d_call: NA

cdr3_aa: CASSRTLNEQFF
cdr3_nt: TGCGCCAGCAGCCGCACTTTGAATGAGCAGTTCTTC
v_call: TRBV5-1
j_call: TRBJ2-1
d_call: NA

cdr3_aa: CASSGSGTGTSYEQYF
cdr3_nt: TGTGCCAGCAGCGGATCCGGGACAGGGACGTCCTACGAGCAGTACTTC
v_call: TRBV7-6
j_call: TRBJ2-7
d_call: TRBD1

cdr3_aa: CASRGQRLETQYF
cdr3_nt: TGTGCCAGCAGGGGGCAGCGATTGGAGACCCAGTACTTC
v_call: TRBV2
j_call: TRBJ2-5
d_call: NA

cdr3_aa: CASSSSSLGASYEQYF
cdr3_nt: TGCGCCAGCAGTTCCTCATCTCTGGGGGCGTCCTACGAGCAGTACTTC
v_call: TRBV5-1
j_call: TRBJ2-7
d_call: NA

cdr3_aa: CASKITKGEKLFF
cdr3_nt: TGTGCCAGCAAGATAACTAAGGGGGAAAAACTGTTTTTT
v_call: TRBV27
j_call: TRBJ1-4
d_call: NA

cdr3_aa: CASSRPGDVQYF
cdr3_nt: TGTGCCAGCAGTAGACCAGGGGATGTGCAGTACTTC
v_call: TRBV9
j_call: TRBJ2-7
d_call: NA

cdr3_aa: CATRDRGTNQPQHF
cdr3_nt: TGTGCCACCCGGGACAGGGGTACGAATCAGCCCCAGCATTTT
v_call: TRBV6-1
j_call: TRBJ1-5
d_call: TRBD1